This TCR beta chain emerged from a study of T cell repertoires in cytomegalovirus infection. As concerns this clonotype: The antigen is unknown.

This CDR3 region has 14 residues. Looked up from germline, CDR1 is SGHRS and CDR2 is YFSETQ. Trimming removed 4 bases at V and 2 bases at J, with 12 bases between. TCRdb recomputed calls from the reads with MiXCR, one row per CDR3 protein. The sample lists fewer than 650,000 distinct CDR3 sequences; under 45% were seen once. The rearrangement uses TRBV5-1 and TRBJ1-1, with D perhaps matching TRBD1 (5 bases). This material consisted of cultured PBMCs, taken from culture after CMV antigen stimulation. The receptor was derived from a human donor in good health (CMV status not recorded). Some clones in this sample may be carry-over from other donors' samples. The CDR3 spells CASSGGLQNTEAFF. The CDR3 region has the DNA TGCGCCAGCAGCGGGGGACTGCAAAACACTGAAGCTTTCTTT.